Listed here is a single T cell receptor (beta chain). These data originate in a study of blood T cell repertoires in COVID-19. Turning to the study itself: Samples of COVID-19 (acute and convalescent) were obtained from the United States, Italy and Spain.

Trimming shortened V by 1 base and J by 0 bases, and 15 bases separated the two germline ends. Germline CDR1 reads LGHNA; CDR2 reads YSLEER. The CDR3 spans 17 residues. The assay was immunoSEQ multiplex PCR, and TCRdb's table has in-frame clones only and misses some. The repertoire holds approximately 260,000 clones, around 90% seen once, with under 2.5% in the top ten. The V and J genes are TRBV4-3 and TRBJ1-2; D call uncertain. The sequence was collected from a woman aged 60 to 75 with COVID-19, enrolled during active disease. Sequencing was done on a sample of peripheral blood. The chain's CDR3 is CASSQGIAGGANYGYTF. The CDR3 coding sequence is TGCGCCAGCAGCCAAGGAATCGCTGGCGGGGCTAACTATGGCTACACCTTC.